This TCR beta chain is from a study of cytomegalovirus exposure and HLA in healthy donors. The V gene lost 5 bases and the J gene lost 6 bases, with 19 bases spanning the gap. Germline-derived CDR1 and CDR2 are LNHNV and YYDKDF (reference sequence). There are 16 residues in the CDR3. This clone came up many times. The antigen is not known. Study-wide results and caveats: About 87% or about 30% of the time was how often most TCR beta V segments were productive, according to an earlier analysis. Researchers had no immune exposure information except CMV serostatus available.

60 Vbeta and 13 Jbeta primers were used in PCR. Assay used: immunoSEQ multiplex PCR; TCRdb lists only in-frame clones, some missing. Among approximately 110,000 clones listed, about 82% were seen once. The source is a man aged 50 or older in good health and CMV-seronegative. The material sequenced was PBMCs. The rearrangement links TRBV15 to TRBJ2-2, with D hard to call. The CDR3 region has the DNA TGTGCCACCAGCCCGAGGTATCTCGCCTCCGCCGGGGAGCTGTTTTTT. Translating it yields CATSPRYLASAGELFF.